The 16 T cell receptor beta chains in this list originate from one sample, sequenced in a study of siplizumab effects on memory and regulatory T cells. Repertoires were generated with immunoSEQ multiplex PCR, while TCRdb's copy carries only in-frame clones and drops some. The sample yields under 150,000 clones, around 94% seen once. Sequenced sample: non-Treg CD4+ T cells sorted from blood. These TCRs come from a human donor in good health.

This chain links TRBV5-4 with TRBJ2-7; 8 bases agree with TRBD1. The V gene's germline CDR1 is SGHNT and CDR2 YYREEE (reference sequence). The V segment lost 1 base and the J segment 6 bases; nucleotides outside the gene matches: 3. The CDR3 length is 13 residues. Here the CDR3 DNA reads TGTGCCAGCAGCTTGCGGCAGGGGGCCGAGCAGTACTTC. Translating it yields CASSLRQGAEQYF.

V is TRBV7-9 and J is TRBJ2-7; the D call may be TRBD1 or TRBD2 (5 bases each). CDR3 length equals 14 residues. CDR1 is SEHNR and CDR2 is FQNEAQ in the germline V gene (reference sequence). The germline V and J ends were trimmed by 4 bases and 7 bases, with 17 bases remaining between them. The CDR3 spells CASSYRDAAREQYF. The CDR3 region has the DNA TGTGCCAGCAGCTACCGGGACGCCGCACGAGAGCAGTACTTC. The variable domain in full, with the rest retrieved from reference TRBV7-9 and TRBJ2-7, is DTGVSQNPRHKITKRGQNVTFRCDPISEHNRLYWYRQTLGQGPEFLTYFQNEAQLEKSRLLSDRFSAERPKGSFSTLEIQRTEQGDSAMYLCASSYRDAAREQYFGPGTRLTVT.

The CDR3 here is CASSAQGNQPQHF. The DNA of the CDR3 is TGTGCCAGCAGCGCACAGGGGAATCAGCCCCAGCATTTT. The chain uses TRBV7-2 and TRBJ1-5; 7 nucleotides agree with TRBD1. The germline gives CDR1 SGHTA, CDR2 FQGNSA. Trimming took 5 bases from V and 4 from J; bases not matched to a gene: 2. The CDR3 loop spans 13 amino acids.

J is TRBJ1-5 and V is TRBV7-3; D remains unclear. Trimming left V 0 bases short and J 7 bases short, with 7 bases between. Germline CDR1 is SGHTA and CDR2 is FQGTGA. This CDR3 region has 13 residues. In nucleotides, the CDR3 is TGTGCCAGCAGCTTAACCATGGGACAGCCCCAGCATTTT. Its translation is CASSLTMGQPQHF. Using reference TRBV7-3 and TRBJ1-5 for the parts outside the CDR3, the full variable domain is GAGVSQTPSNKVTEKGKYVELRCDPISGHTALYWYRQSLGQGPEFLIYFQGTGAADDSGLPNDRFFAVRPEGSVSTLKIQRTERGDSAVYLCASSLTMGQPQHFGDGTRLSIL.

The chain combines TRBV2 with TRBJ2-1; 8 bases are shared with TRBD1. The CDR3 extends over 17 amino acids. With 3 bases clipped from V and 2 bases from J, the junction kept 9 bases outside the gene matches. Germline V lookup: CDR1 SNHLY, CDR2 FYNNEI. Here the CDR3 DNA reads TGTGCCAGCAGTGACCGACCCCCGGGACAGGCCTACAATGAGCAGTTCTTC. Protein: CASSDRPPGQAYNEQFF.

V and J are TRBV5-1 and TRBJ1-4; 10 bases are a match to TRBD1. Germline V CDR1 and CDR2: SGHRS, YFSETQ. Trimming removed 4 bases from V and 6 bases from J; junction bases left unmatched: 9. The CDR3 is 16 residues long. CDR3: CASSDPYGTGDEKLFF. The CDR3 DNA is TGCGCCAGCAGCGACCCTTACGGGACAGGGGATGAAAAACTGTTTTTT.

In its sample, this clone was seen once. The chain couples TRBV5-4 to TRBJ2-7; TRBD1 is a possible D gene (5 bases). The CDR3 length is 13 residues. CDR1 SGHNT and CDR2 YYREEE come from the germline V gene (reference sequence). With 8 bases removed from V and 2 bases from J, the gap between germline ends came to 14 bases. The CDR3 loop is CASGSGPAYEQYF. CDR3 bases: TGTGCCAGTGGGTCAGGGCCTGCCTACGAGCAGTACTTC. Drawing the rest from reference TRBV5-4 and TRBJ2-7, the complete variable domain is ETGVTQSPTHLIKTRGQQVTLRCSSQSGHNTVSWYQQALGQGPQFIFQYYREEENGRGNFPPRFSGLQFPNYSSELNVNALELDDSALYLCASGSGPAYEQYFGPGTRLTVT.

This clone was recorded only once. V and J are TRBV7-3 and TRBJ1-2; 10 bases are shared with TRBD1. The CDR3 totals 15 residues. Per the germline V gene, CDR1 is SGHTA and CDR2 is FQGTGA. Losses at the gene ends were 6 bases for V and 2 bases for J; bases not matched to a gene: 6. CDR3 region: CASREPGQGNYGYTF. CDR3 sequence (DNA): TGTGCCAGCAGGGAACCGGGACAGGGGAACTATGGCTACACCTTC.

J is TRBJ2-7 and V is TRBV6-6; 10 positions agree with TRBD2. Germline lookup yields CDR1 MNHNY and CDR2 SVGAGI (reference sequence). V trimming: 5 bases; J trimming: 7 bases; junction bases outside the gene matches: 8. This CDR3 is 14 amino acids long. The chain's CDR3 is CASSTSGEAWEQYF. The CDR3 DNA is TGTGCCAGCAGTACTAGCGGGGAAGCTTGGGAGCAGTACTTC.

This chain uses TRBV2 with TRBJ2-7, with a possible D match to TRBD1 (6 bases). V was trimmed by 7 bases and J by 1 base, leaving 8 bases between them. The CDR3 runs to 12 residues. Germline V lookup: CDR1 SNHLY, CDR2 FYNNEI. Here the CDR3 reads CASKGESYEQYF. The DNA for the CDR3 is TGTGCCAGCAAGGGGGAATCCTACGAGCAGTACTTC.

The gene calls are TRBV7-9 and TRBJ1-2; D is perhaps TRBD1 (5 bases). The V and J ends lost 2 bases and 4 bases respectively, with 11 bases between them. CDR3 length: 14 amino acids. Germline V gives CDR1 SEHNR, CDR2 FQNEAQ (reference sequence). CDR3: CASSLSRGAYGYTF. The CDR3 DNA reads TGTGCCAGCAGCTTAAGTAGAGGGGCCTATGGCTACACCTTC.

The chain has TRBV18 and TRBJ2-1; D is uncertain. CDR1 KGHSH and CDR2 LQKENI come from the germline V gene. The CDR3 is made up of 13 amino acids. The V gene lost 2 bases and the J gene lost 6 bases, with 8 bases spanning the gap. DNA of the CDR3: TGTGCCAGCTCACCAGGGGTGGGCAATGAGCAGTTCTTC. Its protein product is CASSPGVGNEQFF. Looking up the rest from reference TRBV18 and TRBJ2-1 gives the full variable domain: NAGVMQNPRHLVRRRGQEARLRCSPMKGHSHVYWYRQLPEEGLKFMVYLQKENIIDESGMPKERFSAEFPKEGPSILRIQQVVRGDSAAYFCASSPGVGNEQFFGPGTRLTVL.

The chain recombines TRBV19 with TRBJ2-5, with 8 bases that match TRBD1. V was pared by 5 bases and J by 5 bases, with 4 bases of the junction left unmatched. From germline, CDR1 is LNHDA and CDR2 SQIVND (reference sequence). There are 13 residues in the CDR3. CDR3 loop: CASSLRGPETQYF. In nucleotides, the CDR3 is TGTGCCAGTAGTCTCAGGGGGCCGGAGACCCAGTACTTC. The full variable domain, rest sourced from reference TRBV19 and TRBJ2-5, is DGGITQSPKYLFRKEGQNVTLSCEQNLNHDAMYWYRQDPGQGLRLIYYSQIVNDFQKGDIAEGYSVSREKKESFPLTVTSAQKNPTAFYLCASSLRGPETQYFGPGTRLLVL.

The rearrangement links TRBV6-6 to TRBJ2-2; no clear D. V lost 10 bases and J lost 5, with 8 bases in between. Germline CDR1 is MNHNY and CDR2 is SVGAGI (reference sequence). This CDR3 region has 11 residues. CDR3 in amino acids: CATRRTGELFF. The CDR3 DNA is TGTGCCACTCGACGGACCGGGGAGCTGTTTTTT.

This clone was picked up a small number of times. V and J are TRBV19 and TRBJ1-1; TRBD1 might be the D (6 bases). Trimming removed 7 bases at V and 7 bases at J, with 22 bases between. CDR1 and CDR2 (germline): LNHDA, SQIVND (reference sequence). The CDR3 has 15 residues. CDR3: CASTDGIRGGIEAFF. As DNA, the CDR3 is TGTGCCAGTACTGACGGCATTAGAGGGGGGATTGAAGCTTTCTTT. The full variable domain, with the rest looked up from reference TRBV19 and TRBJ1-1, is DGGITQSPKYLFRKEGQNVTLSCEQNLNHDAMYWYRQDPGQGLRLIYYSQIVNDFQKGDIAEGYSVSREKKESFPLTVTSAQKNPTAFYLCASTDGIRGGIEAFFGQGTRLTVV.

The CDR3 protein is CASSLRIGGDVQYF. CDR3 coding DNA: TGTGCCAGCAGTTTACGCATAGGGGGGGACGTCCAGTACTTC. V usage is TRBV27 and J usage is TRBJ2-5, with D possibly being TRBD2 (7 bases). The ends were cut back, 2 bases at V and 10 bases at J, with 17 bases in the middle. The CDR3 length is 14 residues. The germline V gene encodes CDR1 MNHEY and CDR2 SMNVEV (reference sequence).